This record looks at one T cell receptor (beta chain) sequence and its context. The antigen is unknown. This sample is drawn from a study of T cell responses to AZD1222 COVID-19 vaccine. Whole-study findings and limits: Two doses of AZD1222 preceded a rise in Spike-specific TCR breadth and depth. Donors skewed white British and female; clonal diversity was possibly underestimated.

Produced via immunoSEQ multiplex PCR; TCRdb's table is partial and in-frame only. The sample records 53,000 or so clones, about four fifths being singletons. This CDR3 has 15 amino acids. Germline-derived CDR1 and CDR2 are MNHNS and SASEGT. Trimming stripped 2 bases from V and 4 bases from J, with 12 bases between. The specimen comprised peripheral blood, sampled on day 0 of AZD1222 vaccination. This chain links TRBV6-1 with TRBJ1-5, with TRBD1 as a possible D gene (5 bases). The clonotype originates from an adult in good health. CDR3 residues: CASSEPGTANQPQHF. The CDR3 DNA reads TGTGCCAGCAGTGAACCTGGGACGGCGAATCAGCCCCAGCATTTT.